This T cell receptor (beta chain) stems from a study of shared clonotypes between healthy human individuals. Broader study findings: Clonotype sharing among donors was expected to depend on sequencing depth.

Germline CDR1 reads SGHRS; CDR2 reads YFSETQ. This CDR3 spans 15 amino acids. Trimming removed 2 bases from V and 7 bases from J; junction bases left unmatched: 5. CD8 cells regarded as naive lacked CD45RO, were positively chosen for CCR7, and omitted terminally differentiated effector memory CD45RA+ cells. On this clone: Its target is unknown.

Generated by immunoSEQ multiplex PCR, the TCRdb table keeps only in-frame clones and is missing some. The data show about 2.1 million clones, 93% seen once. This rearrangement joins TRBV5-1 to TRBJ2-1; 11 bases match TRBD2. Sequencing was performed on naive CD8+ T cells from PBMCs. The TCR originated in a man between 18 and 29 years old in good health. Some clones in this sample may be carry-over from other donors' samples. CDR3: CASSLTSGRGNEQFF. DNA of the CDR3: TGCGCCAGCAGCTTAACTAGCGGGAGAGGGAATGAGCAGTTCTTC.